This record covers a single T cell receptor (beta chain). The record originates from a study of blood T cell repertoires in COVID-19. Overall study context: Italy, Spain and the United States were the sources of the convalescent and acute COVID-19 samples. The cDNA or gDNA used as material had been derived from T cells, B-cell-depleted T cells, or PBMCs.

In the study's own analysis: Cell counts per sample came from amplifying reference gene primers. TCRdb keeps only in-frame clones here, not all; method: immunoSEQ multiplex PCR. Clonal size and the V and J genes are those of that table, whereas D and trimming came from the DNA. Among about 86,000 clones listed, around 82% were seen once. Germline V lookup: CDR1 MGHRA, CDR2 YSYEKL. The CDR3 consists of 14 residues. Trimming took 0 bases from V and 9 from J, leaving 11 bases between them. Source material: peripheral blood. The TCR sequence derives from an elderly woman with acute or convalescent COVID-19. The V and J genes are TRBV4-1 and TRBJ2-2; a weak D match, TRBD2 (5 bases). CDR3 sequence reads: CASSQDQADRELFF. CDR3 nucleotide sequence: TGCGCCAGCAGCCAAGATCAAGCGGACCGGGAGCTGTTTTTT.